The clone carrying this T cell receptor beta chain was recorded many times. Antigen unknown. This entry comes from a study of response to subunit inactivated influenza vaccine. The germline V and J ends were trimmed by 4 bases and 0 bases, with 12 bases remaining between them. CDR3 length: 15 amino acids. Germline CDR1 is SNHLY and CDR2 is FYNNEI. TCRdb passed the RT-PCR reads through MiXCR, listing each CDR3 protein once. The sample includes around 480,000 distinct CDR3 sequences, approximately 11% seen only once; the top ten take approximately 12%. Study-wide findings and caveats: The authors put forward the suggestion that each seasonal influenza vaccination may bring in only a limited number of new T cells.

The V call is TRBV2, the J call TRBJ2-5; perhaps TRBD2 as D (5 bases). The specimen was PBMCs from blood, collected roughly 48 days after vaccination. The receptor was derived from a man aged 50 to 60 who received an inactivated influenza vaccine. CDR3 region: CASSGADSNQETQYF. The CDR3 nucleotides are TGTGCCAGCAGTGGGGCGGACTCCAACCAAGAGACCCAGTACTTC.